This T cell receptor beta chain comes out of a study of low-dose radiotherapy and immunotherapy resistance in tumors (dated by TCRdb to between 2020 and 2023). Background for the entire study: Patients in Cohort 1 were given 0.5 Gy per fraction every 2 weeks, and the prescribed total PTV dose was 6.5 Gy. Patients in Cohort 2 were given 1 Gy per fraction every two weeks, for a total of 13 Gy across 26 weeks. Patients were given nivolumab as a 240 mg flat dose every two weeks and ipilimumab at 1 mg/kg every six weeks, with both drugs delivered intravenously. Every two weeks, patients got intravenous cyclophosphamide at 200 mg/m2, given one day ahead of each radiation and immunotherapy administration. Starting on cycle 1 day 1, patients took 300 mg of aspirin by mouth once daily for four cycles. First-strand cDNA was synthesized with Superscript III and a set of TRAV- and TRBV-specific primers, covering both TCRalpha and TCRbeta chains. The trial did not randomize participants into treatment groups. Eight patients were included in the translational analysis, namely three from the first dose cohort plus the first five from the second dose cohort. Deep sequencing of TCRalpha and TCRbeta libraries was performed on an Illumina MiniSeq instrument.

The instrument was an Illumina MiniSeq. TCRs were amplified with Phusion for 15 to 25 PCR cycles using a constant-region primer together with the adapter attached to the V primers. Amplification of the isolated mRNA was done with the MessageAmp II aRNA Amplification Kit, which involved an approximately 15-hour in vitro transcription at 37 degrees C. The Dynabeads mRNA DIRECT Purification Kit was used to isolate the mRNA for TCR sequencing. A second roughly 27-cycle Phusion PCR added indexed Illumina adapters, and products were purified with AMPure XP beads. As for the authors' bioinformatics: Using custom Perl scripts, TCR sequences encoding the same protein were pooled, out-of-frame sequences were removed, and the abundance of each clonotype was computed. Any TCR sequence backed by just one read was left out of the analysis. Shannon entropy, Gini index, clonality, richness, and the frequency of TCRs shared between repertoires were included as repertoire metrics. TCRdb ran its own pipeline on the public reads, namely fastp trimming at Q25 and MiXCR clone calling, and kept in-frame beta chains. All rows with the same CDR3 protein become a single entry with the most common DNA and genes. TCRdb's processing, not the authors' own work, is the source of the V and J calls. This sample gives about 50,000 distinct CDR3 sequences in total; 10% to 15% of them show up just once. The ten top clones hold approximately 6% of the sample.

The time point label corresponds to: before trial treatment. The donors took part in RACIN, a single-arm, phase I, dose-escalation trial that combined nivolumab, ipilimumab, aspirin, low-dose cyclophosphamide and low-dose radiotherapy. Patients with advanced, TIL-negative solid tumors were considered eligible. This clonotype has ten or more counts. No cognate antigen has been identified for it. No much larger clone is present one base from it, and per-base qualities are unavailable. The TCR comes from a female donor with ovarian cancer. The sample was PBMCs, taken before treatment.

The base sequence is TGTGCCAGCAGCTTTCGAATAAAAGGGATCCAGGGGGCCAACGTCCTGACTTTC. It codes for CASSFRIKGIQGANVLTF. The chain is assembled from TRBV21-1 and TRBJ2-6. TRBV21-1 has pseudogene status. From cysteine to phenylalanine, the CDR3 is 18 amino acids long. The retained sequence is limited to the CDR3, 54 bases, with the frame set at the first base.